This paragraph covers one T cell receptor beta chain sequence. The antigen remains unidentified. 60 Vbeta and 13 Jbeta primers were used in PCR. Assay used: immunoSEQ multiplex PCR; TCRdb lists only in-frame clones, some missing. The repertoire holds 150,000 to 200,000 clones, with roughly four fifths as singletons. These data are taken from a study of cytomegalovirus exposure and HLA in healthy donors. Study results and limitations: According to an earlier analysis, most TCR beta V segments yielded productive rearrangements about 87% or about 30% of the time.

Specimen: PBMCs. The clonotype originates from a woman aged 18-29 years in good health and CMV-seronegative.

The CDR3 region has the DNA TGTGCCAGCAGTGTCTCCGCGGGAGCCGTCACAGATACGCAGTATTTT. Translated, it gives CASSVSAGAVTDTQYF. The chain couples TRBV25-1 to TRBJ2-3, with TRBD2 matching over 7 bases. This CDR3 has 16 residues. J gave up 2 bases and V 4 bases, and 9 bases lay outside the gene matches. The germline V gene has CDR1 MGHDK and CDR2 SYGVNS.